This TCR beta chain originates from a study of regulatory T cells in long-lasting Graves disease. Findings of the study overall: Newly diagnosed disease favored TRBV20-1 and TRBJ2-1 over persistent disease.

The CDR3 is made up of 14 amino acids. Germline V gene lookup returns CDR1 SGHAT and CDR2 FQNNGV. Trimming cost V 1 base and J 2 bases, with 9 bases left between them. The time point here: newly diagnosed GD, antithyroid drugs for less than 3 months. RNA extracted from PBMCs served as the sequencing template. With iRepertoire HTBI primers and Arm-PCR of CDR3 regions, TCR beta libraries were built. Original data processing: Sequenced samples collectively carried roughly 60 TRBV and 14 TRBJ segments. TCRdb re-called the multiplex PCR reads through MiXCR, storing one row per CDR3 protein. The V and J calls, along with clone size, are taken from TCRdb and not from the paper's own processing. This table holds about 400,000 distinct CDR3 sequences, under 20% found once. This clonotype has ten or more counts. The target antigen is unknown. The sample also formed part of further work on T cells in Graves' hyperthyroidism and ophthalmopathy. That report adds: Primed by the HTBI set, a first-round RT-PCR was run on the TCR CDR3. Most expanded thyroid clonotypes above 0.001 recurred in blood.

The TCR originated in a woman in her late teens or twenties with Graves disease. The source was peripheral blood mononuclear cells (PBMCs), collected at new diagnosis, from a patient treated with antithyroid drugs. The chain carries TRBV11-2 and TRBJ2-7; D call uncertain. CDR3 loop: CASSLVARTYEQYF. As DNA, the CDR3 is TGTGCCAGCAGCTTAGTGGCCAGAACCTACGAGCAGTACTTC.